These 23 T cell receptor beta chains originate from one sample sequenced in a study of blood T cells in healthy people across ages. A J-beta primer mix and a sample-barcoded 5' primer were used in a second PCR of about 7 to 12 cycles. TCRdb recomputed calls from the 5' RACE reads with MiXCR, one row per CDR3 protein. Found here are over 1,500,000 distinct CDR3 sequences, 30% to 40% of them singletons; the top ten hold 20% to 25%. Sequenced: blood. These receptor sequences come from a human donor in good health.

Points on this clonotype: An end of the junction differs from the germline gene, which may be a read error. This chain links TRBV10-3 with TRBJ2-1; D gene uncertain. This CDR3 spans 12 amino acids. Germline CDR1 and CDR2: ENHRY and SYGVKD. The CDR3 loop reads CAISDVDNKQFF. The CDR3 DNA reads TGTGCCATCAGTGACGTAGACAATAAGCAGTTCTTC.

This clonotype showed up just a few times. The rearrangement links TRBV12-3 or TRBV12-4 to TRBJ1-1, with D perhaps TRBD1 (6 bases). V lost 5 bases to trimming and J lost 11 bases, with 15 bases between them. The CDR3 contains 12 residues. The CDR3 spells CASSGTTGSAFF. CDR3 nucleotide sequence: TGTGCCAGCAGTGGTACGACAGGAAGTGCTTTCTTT.

This clonotype was observed a handful of times. The chain carries TRBV7-2 and TRBJ2-1; no clear D. With 1 base removed from V and 4 bases from J, the gap between germline ends came to 11 bases. Germline-derived CDR1 and CDR2 are SGHTA and FQGNSA. The CDR3 consists of 15 residues. The CDR3 region is CASSLVFTEYNEQFF. The CDR3 coding sequence is TGTGCCAGCAGCTTAGTTTTTACCGAATACAATGAGCAGTTCTTC.

The V and J genes are TRBV7-3 and TRBJ2-5; D might be TRBD2 (6 bases). V shed 1 base and J shed 5 bases, with 14 bases lying between them. Germline CDR1 reads SGHTA; CDR2 reads FQGTGA. The CDR3 is 15 amino acids. The CDR3 DNA reads as TGTGCCAGCAGCTTAAGGCCGGGTCGGGGGGAGACCCAGTACTTC. Protein product: CASSLRPGRGETQYF.

The table lists this clonotype with a few counts. This chain joins TRBV29-1 and TRBJ1-1, with D perhaps matching TRBD1 (6 bases). Germline V gene data show CDR1 as SQVTM and CDR2 as ANQGSEA. This CDR3 spans 15 amino acids. Trimming shortened V by 3 bases and J by 3 bases, and 17 bases separated the two germline ends. This CDR3 reads CSVDSRLNRDTEAFF. The CDR3 nucleotides are TGCAGCGTTGACTCCAGGCTTAACAGGGACACTGAAGCTTTCTTT. Combining the CDR3 with reference TRBV29-1 and TRBJ1-1 gives the whole variable domain SAVISQKPSRDICQRGTSLTIQCQVDSQVTMMFWYRQQPGQSLTLIATANQGSEATYESGFVIDKFPISRPNLTFSTLTVSNMSPEDSSIYLCSVDSRLNRDTEAFFGQGTRLTVV.

A few counts support this clonotype. The V and J genes are TRBV5-1 and TRBJ2-7; 8 positions agree with TRBD1. CDR1 and CDR2 from the germline V gene are SGHRS and YFSETQ. J lost 4 bases, V lost 4 bases, and 10 bases had no gene match. This CDR3 has 15 amino acids. The CDR3 loop reads CASSPIQGEGYEQYF. CDR3 sequence (DNA): TGCGCCAGCAGCCCGATACAGGGGGAAGGGTACGAGCAGTACTTC.

This clonotype has a single count. This rearrangement joins TRBV12-3 or TRBV12-4 to TRBJ2-2; perhaps D is TRBD1 or TRBD2 (5 bases each). The germline V and J ends were trimmed by 2 bases and 4 bases, with 20 bases remaining between them. The CDR3 has 18 residues. In DNA form, the CDR3 reads TGTGCCAGCAGTTTATGGGTGGAAGGGGACGGAGGCACCGGGGAGCTGTTTTTT. It is translated as CASSLWVEGDGGTGELFF.

The chain combines TRBV20-1 with TRBJ2-5, with 9 bases matching TRBD2. The V gene's germline CDR1 is DFQATT and CDR2 SNEGSKA (reference sequence). This CDR3 contains 16 residues. V lost 0 bases to trimming and J lost 4 bases; unmatched junction nucleotides: 9. The CDR3 DNA is TGCAGTGCTAGAGATCTCAGGCGGGGGGGCGGAGAGACCCAGTACTTC. As protein: CSARDLRRGGGETQYF.

This clonotype was detected ten times or more. The chain links TRBV7-2 to TRBJ2-7, with 12 bases aligning to TRBD2. With V trimmed by 5 bases and J by 6 bases, 5 bases remained unmatched. The CDR3 loop spans 14 amino acids. The germline V gene encodes CDR1 SGHTA and CDR2 FQGNSA. The CDR3 nucleotides read TGTGCCAGCAGCATACTAGCGGGGGGTCTCGAGCAGTACTTC. This sequence encodes CASSILAGGLEQYF.

This clonotype was detected a few times. The chain is built from TRBV7-2 and TRBJ1-5, with D perhaps TRBD1 (5 bases). Germline V gives CDR1 SGHTA, CDR2 FQGNSA. The CDR3 length is 13 residues. With 3 bases removed from V and 7 bases from J, the gap between germline ends came to 10 bases. CDR3 nucleotides: TGTGCCAGCAGCTTCGACAGTTGGCAGCCCCAGCATTTT. Its translation is CASSFDSWQPQHF.

This clonotype has only a few counts. The V call is TRBV4-1, the J call TRBJ1-1, with D unresolved. With 0 bases removed from V and 1 base from J, the gap between germline ends came to 6 bases. The CDR3 is made up of 14 amino acids. From germline, CDR1 is MGHRA and CDR2 YSYEKL. Here the CDR3 DNA reads TGCGCCAGCAGCCAAGAAGACGAGAACACTGAAGCTTTCTTT. Translation: CASSQEDENTEAFF.

The rearrangement joins TRBV12-3 or TRBV12-4 to TRBJ1-2; 8 positions agree with TRBD1. The CDR3 length is 15 residues. The trim removed 7 bases at V and 8 bases at J, leaving 15 bases unmatched. This chain's CDR3 is CASTTWAGGPGGYTF. CDR3 in DNA: TGTGCCAGCACCACTTGGGCAGGGGGCCCGGGAGGCTACACCTTC.

The sample holds a few counts of this clonotype. The chain recombines TRBV11-2 with TRBJ2-7; 7 positions match TRBD1. The V and J ends lost 6 bases and 2 bases, in that order; junction bases with no gene match: 10. CDR3 length: 15 residues. CDR1 and CDR2 (germline): SGHAT, FQNNGV. DNA for the CDR3: TGTGCCAGCAGAGCATACAGGGGAATTCCCTACGAGCAGTACTTC. This encodes CASRAYRGIPYEQYF. Drawing the rest from reference TRBV11-2 and TRBJ2-7, the complete variable domain is EAGVAQSPRYKIIEKRQSVAFWCNPISGHATLYWYQQILGQGPKLLIQFQNNGVVDDSQLPKDRFSAERLKGVDSTLKIQPAKLEDSAVYLCASRAYRGIPYEQYFGPGTRLTVT.

This clonotype was detected a few times. Being one base from a much bigger clone, this may be a read error. CDR3 in amino acids: CASSSRSRAPERFF. The CDR3 nucleotides read TGTGCCAGCAGTTCTCGAAGTAGGGCCCCAGAAAGGTTCTTC. This sequence joins TRBV28 and TRBJ2-1; D gene unclear. Germline assignment: CDR1 MDHEN and CDR2 SYDVKM. V gave up 4 bases and J gave up 15 bases, with 22 bases separating them. CDR3 length equals 14 residues. Full variable domain (outside the CDR3, taken from reference TRBV28 and TRBJ2-1): DVKVTQSSRYLVKRTGEKVFLECVQDMDHENMFWYRQDPGLGLRLIYFSYDVKMKEKGDIPEGYSVSREKKERFSLILESASTNQTSMYLCASSSRSRAPERFFGPGTRLTVL.

The chain uses TRBV7-8 and TRBJ1-1, with 7 nucleotides matching TRBD1. V was pared by 1 base and J by 0 bases, with 14 bases of the junction left unmatched. The CDR3 has 19 residues. CDR1 SGHVS and CDR2 FQNEAQ come from the germline V gene. For the CDR3, the DNA is TGTGCCAGCAGCTTAGGCCCCCGGGCAGGCAGGGGGGTGAACACTGAAGCTTTCTTT. Translating gives CASSLGPRAGRGVNTEAFF. Drawing the rest from reference TRBV7-8 and TRBJ1-1, the complete variable domain is GAGVSQSPRYKVAKRGQDVALRCDPISGHVSLFWYQQALGQGPEFLTYFQNEAQLDKSGLPSDRFFAERPEGSVSTLKIQRTQQEDSAVYLCASSLGPRAGRGVNTEAFFGQGTRLTVV.

The rearrangement joins TRBV7-2 to TRBJ2-1, with D perhaps matching TRBD2 (6 bases). The V and J ends lost 5 bases and 9 bases respectively, with 20 bases between them. CDR1 is SGHTA and CDR2 is FQGNSA in the germline V gene. This CDR3 spans 15 amino acids. Written as DNA, the CDR3 is TGTGCCAGCAGCCCTCGGGTTAGCGGTATCGGTGAGCAGTTCTTC. Translation gives CASSPRVSGIGEQFF. Using reference TRBV7-2 and TRBJ2-1 for the parts outside the CDR3, the full variable domain is GAGVSQSPSNKVTEKGKDVELRCDPISGHTALYWYRQSLGQGLEFLIYFQGNSAPDKSGLPSDRFSAERTGGSVSTLTIQRTQQEDSAVYLCASSPRVSGIGEQFFGPGTRLTVL.

The chain recombines TRBV27 with TRBJ2-7; unclear D gene. CDR3 length: 15 amino acids. V lost 3 bases to trimming and J lost 2 bases, with 14 bases between them. Germline loops: CDR1 MNHEY, CDR2 SMNVEV (reference sequence). The CDR3, as DNA: TGTGCCAGCAGTTTGCAAGGTGACGGTCCCTACGAGCAGTACTTC. Protein: CASSLQGDGPYEQYF.

V and J are TRBV27 and TRBJ2-7; 8 nucleotides line up with TRBD1. This CDR3 is 16 amino acids long. The germline CDR1 and CDR2 sequences are MNHEY and SMNVEV (reference sequence). V trimming: 5 bases; J trimming: 3 bases; junction bases outside the gene matches: 12. CDR3 residues: CASSLSPRTGFYEQYF. The DNA of the CDR3 is TGTGCCAGCAGTCTCTCCCCACGGACAGGGTTCTACGAGCAGTACTTC.

This clonotype has more than one count but fewer than ten. This chain uses TRBV7-9 with TRBJ1-2; D gene unclear. The CDR3 length is 11 residues. Trimming removed 2 bases from V and 5 bases from J, with 3 bases in between. The germline V gene encodes CDR1 SEHNR and CDR2 FQNEAQ (reference sequence). This CDR3 reads CASSLMYGYTF. CDR3 nucleotides: TGTGCCAGCAGCTTAATGTATGGCTACACCTTC.

In its sample, this clonotype was seen a few times. The rearrangement joins TRBV4-1 to TRBJ1-1, with no clear D. V lost 6 bases and J lost 1, with 9 bases in between. This CDR3 is 13 amino acids long. Germline V gene lookup returns CDR1 MGHRA and CDR2 YSYEKL. This CDR3 reads CASRLYPNTEAFF. The CDR3 coding sequence is TGCGCCAGCAGGCTGTACCCGAACACTGAAGCTTTCTTT.

The chain carries TRBV20-1 and TRBJ1-2, with 11 bases fitting TRBD1. This CDR3 comprises 15 residues. Trimming cost V 6 bases and J 4 bases; bases outside gene matches: 10. Germline CDR1 and CDR2: DFQATT and SNEGSKA (reference sequence). Here the CDR3 reads CSASAPGQGVYGYTF. In DNA, the CDR3 is TGCAGTGCGTCCGCCCCGGGACAGGGGGTCTATGGCTACACCTTC.

This clonotype was counted between two and nine times. The rearrangement joins TRBV28 to TRBJ1-2; weak D call: TRBD1 (5 bases). This CDR3 is built from 13 residues. V was pared by 7 bases and J by 4 bases, with 13 bases between. CDR1 MDHEN and CDR2 SYDVKM come from the germline V gene. The CDR3: CASTSGGAYGYTF. CDR3 coding DNA: TGTGCCAGCACCTCGGGGGGAGCCTATGGCTACACCTTC.

This clonotype was observed a handful of times. The V call is TRBV4-2, the J call TRBJ2-1; 7 nucleotides match TRBD2. The trim removed 4 bases at V and 4 bases at J, leaving 13 bases unmatched. CDR3 length equals 17 residues. Germline V CDR1 and CDR2: LGHNA, YNFKEQ. The CDR3 protein is CASSPVEAGVIYNEQFF. Here the CDR3 DNA reads TGTGCCAGCAGCCCGGTTGAGGCGGGGGTAATATACAATGAGCAGTTCTTC.